The 10 T cell receptor beta chains below were found in one sample sequenced in a study of early T cells in non-severe SARS-CoV-2 infection. TCRdb analysed the 5' RACE reads with MiXCR anew, one entry per CDR3 protein. This sample has 60,000 to 70,000 distinct CDR3 sequences; 4% to 5.5% occur once, and the top ten carry approximately 5%. The specimen was whole blood. Receptors originate from an adult who was a healthcare worker with PCR-confirmed SARS-CoV-2 infection or an uninfected control (not recorded which).

This clonotype was observed many times. This rearrangement joins TRBV7-9 to TRBJ1-1; no clear D gene. The germline V gene encodes CDR1 SEHNR and CDR2 FQNEAQ (reference sequence). The CDR3 is made up of 13 amino acids. Trimming removed 6 bases at V and 6 bases at J, with 14 bases between. CDR3 residues: CASSGWARAEAFF. The CDR3 coding sequence is TGTGCCAGCAGTGGGTGGGCGCGGGCTGAAGCTTTCTTT.

The table lists this clonotype with many counts. V gene TRBV12-3 or TRBV12-4 combines with J gene TRBJ2-7; 7 nucleotides match TRBD2. J lost 3 bases, V lost 5 bases, and 4 bases had no gene match. The CDR3 totals 13 residues. As DNA, the CDR3 is TGTGCCAGCAGTAGCGGGGTGCGCTACGAGCAGTACTTC. This codes for CASSSGVRYEQYF.

Only a few counts were recorded for this clonotype. The chain recombines TRBV20-1 with TRBJ1-2, with a tentative D call TRBD1 (5 bases). This CDR3 is built from 14 residues. Germline V CDR1 and CDR2: DFQATT, SNEGSKA (reference sequence). The V end was cut by 0 bases, the J end by 6 bases, with 14 bases between. The CDR3 DNA is TGCAGTGCTAGAGATCGCGGGGGAGTAAATGGCTACACCTTC. It encodes CSARDRGGVNGYTF.

This clonotype was seen ten or more times. The rearrangement joins TRBV12-3 or TRBV12-4 to TRBJ2-7, with no clear D. The CDR3 runs 12 residues. Trimming removed 6 bases at V and 7 bases at J, with 13 bases between. CDR3 amino acids: CASSPFRPEQYF. The CDR3 DNA follows: TGTGCCAGCAGCCCCTTCCGACCTGAGCAGTACTTC.

In its sample, this clonotype was seen a few times. The gene calls are TRBV5-1 and TRBJ2-1; 13 bases line up with TRBD2. V trimming: 4 bases; J trimming: 4 bases; junction bases outside the gene matches: 8. The length of the CDR3 is 17 residues. Germline CDR1 SGHRS, CDR2 YFSETQ. The CDR3 DNA sequence: TGCGCCAGCAGCCCAGGACTAGCGGGGGCCTATTACAATGAGCAGTTCTTC. Its translation: CASSPGLAGAYYNEQFF.

This clonotype was recorded many times. The chain carries TRBV30 and TRBJ1-5; no definite D call. The CDR3 is made up of 13 amino acids. The germline V gene has CDR1 GTSNPN and CDR2 SVGIG (reference sequence). The ends were cut back, 3 bases at V and 4 bases at J, with 10 bases in the middle. The CDR3 here is CAWSQHGNQPQHF. CDR3 sequence (DNA): TGTGCCTGGAGCCAACACGGTAATCAGCCCCAGCATTTT.

This clonotype has only a few counts. The J gene is TRBJ1-4, the V gene TRBV18; possibly TRBD1 for D (6 bases). Germline V gene lookup returns CDR1 KGHSH and CDR2 LQKENI. The CDR3 sequence is 15 residues long. Trimming shortened V by 3 bases and J by 8 bases, and 16 bases separated the two germline ends. In DNA form, the CDR3 reads TGTGCCAGCTCACCTCGTGGGGGGGCCGAAGAAAAACTGTTTTTT. Protein: CASSPRGGAEEKLFF.

This clonotype was counted between two and nine times. The chain joins TRBV29-1 to TRBJ1-1, with TRBD1 matching 8 bases. Germline loops: CDR1 SQVTM, CDR2 ANQGSEA. The CDR3 contains 13 residues. Germline trimming cut 6 bases from V and 10 bases from J; bases unmatched to any gene: 13. The CDR3 loop reads CSVETSRGQGAFF. CDR3 bases: TGCAGCGTGGAGACCTCCAGGGGGCAGGGAGCTTTCTTT.

This clonotype has at least ten counts. The chain couples TRBV20-1 to TRBJ2-7, with D possibly being TRBD1 (6 bases). The germline CDR1 and CDR2 sequences are DFQATT and SNEGSKA (reference sequence). V lost 0 bases and J lost 5, with 11 bases in between. The CDR3 is made up of 13 amino acids. The CDR3 here is CSARDRGFHEQYF. CDR3 bases: TGCAGTGCTAGAGATAGGGGGTTCCACGAGCAGTACTTC.

In this sample, this clonotype turned up many times. This chain links TRBV10-3 with TRBJ2-3; 12 bases match TRBD2. V dropped 3 bases and J dropped 1; count of bases not matched to a gene: 2. Germline-derived CDR1 and CDR2 are ENHRY and SYGVKD. The CDR3 length is 16 residues. CDR3 DNA: TGTGCCATCAGTGACCTAGCGGGGGGGCGCACAGATACGCAGTATTTT. Its protein product is CAISDLAGGRTDTQYF.